The 19 T cell receptor beta chains given below trace back to one sample, sequenced in a study of human T cells and chemical hapten exposure. One entry per CDR3 protein results from TCRdb running MiXCR on the RACE reads. This table holds some 81,000 distinct CDR3 sequences, 7% to 8% found once. The time point is: patch test 1, 2 weeks after DPC sensitization. Treatment denoted: therapeutic diphenylcyclopropenone sensitization with weekly scalp DPC. Source: whole blood, taken in connection with sensitization to the hapten diphenylcyclopropenone (DPC). These receptors all stem from a woman between 25 and 40 years old with alopecia areata. Some clones in this sample may be carry-over from other donors' samples.

In its sample, this clonotype was seen a few times. V gene TRBV20-1 combines with J gene TRBJ2-7, with 11 bases fitting TRBD1. This CDR3 has 14 amino acids. Germline V gene data show CDR1 as DFQATT and CDR2 as SNEGSKA (reference sequence). V was pared by 0 bases and J by 3 bases, with 1 base of the junction left unmatched. For the CDR3, the DNA is TGCAGTGCTAGAGATGGGACAGGGGGCTACGAGCAGTACTTC. Translated, it gives CSARDGTGGYEQYF.

This clonotype has only a few counts. The chain uses TRBV7-2 and TRBJ1-1; 8 bases are shared with TRBD1. This CDR3 is built from 13 residues. The germline V gene has CDR1 SGHTA and CDR2 FQGNSA. Trimming at V came to 11 bases and at J to 2 bases, leaving 7 bases not matched to a gene. The CDR3 sequence: CAQGQASNTEAFF. In nucleotides, the CDR3 is TGTGCCCAGGGACAGGCCTCCAACACTGAAGCTTTCTTT.

This clonotype was observed a few times. V usage is TRBV6-5 and J usage is TRBJ1-4, with D uncertain. The CDR3 spans 14 residues. V was pared by 5 bases and J by 8 bases, with 15 bases between. The germline V gene encodes CDR1 MNHEY and CDR2 SVGAGI. The CDR3 DNA follows: TGTGCCAGCAGTCTGTCGGACCGAAGGGAAAAACTGTTTTTT. It yields the protein CASSLSDRREKLFF.

This clonotype was detected only a few times. The chain has TRBV20-1 and TRBJ2-3; no definite D call. Germline V lookup: CDR1 DFQATT, CDR2 SNEGSKA (reference sequence). Trimming took off 5 bases at V and 3 bases at J, with 6 bases between the two ends. This CDR3 is 11 amino acids long. The CDR3 spells CSARITDTQYF. The CDR3 DNA is TGCAGTGCTCGGATTACAGATACGCAGTATTTT.

This clonotype was counted many times. The chain employs TRBV20-1 and TRBJ2-3; D is possibly TRBD1 (5 bases). From germline, CDR1 is DFQATT and CDR2 SNEGSKA (reference sequence). The CDR3 runs 13 residues. Trimming took 6 bases from V and 3 from J, leaving 13 bases between them. The CDR3 sequence: CSARDRQTDTQYF. CDR3 sequence (DNA): TGCAGTGCCAGGGATAGACAGACAGATACGCAGTATTTT.

This clonotype was counted ten times or more. V is TRBV29-1 and J is TRBJ2-3; no clear D gene. The CDR3 has 12 amino acids. Trimming shortened V by 2 bases and J by 5 bases, and 8 bases separated the two germline ends. Germline CDR1 SQVTM, CDR2 ANQGSEA. CDR3 in amino acids: CSVELNGDTQYF. The CDR3 DNA reads as TGCAGCGTTGAACTCAACGGAGATACGCAGTATTTT.

This clonotype has at least ten counts. The chain combines TRBV7-9 with TRBJ2-7, with 15 bases matching TRBD2. The length of the CDR3 is 17 residues. Germline CDR1 reads SEHNR; CDR2 reads FQNEAQ (reference sequence). Trimming cost V 4 bases and J 0 bases; bases outside gene matches: 4. The CDR3 coding sequence is TGTGCCAGCAGCTCGGGACTAGCGGGGGGCCCCTCCTACGAGCAGTACTTC. Translating gives CASSSGLAGGPSYEQYF.

There are many counts of this clonotype. J is TRBJ2-5 and V is TRBV7-8; D remains unclear. Deletions cut 5 bases from V and 4 bases from J, with 23 bases between. CDR1 and CDR2 from the germline V gene are SGHVS and FQNEAQ. The CDR3 loop spans 17 amino acids. The CDR3: CASSIPTPGAVRETQYF. The CDR3 nucleotides read TGTGCCAGCAGCATCCCGACTCCCGGAGCTGTCCGAGAGACCCAGTACTTC.

Ten or more counts support this clonotype. The rearrangement uses TRBV12-3 or TRBV12-4 and TRBJ2-1; a possible D gene is TRBD1 (5 bases). CDR3 size: 16 residues. V was pared by 5 bases and J by 0 bases, with 14 bases between. CDR3 protein: CASSSRQTPSYNEQFF. The DNA for the CDR3 is TGTGCCAGCAGTAGTCGACAGACACCCTCCTACAATGAGCAGTTCTTC.

This clonotype has a count of ten or more. The rearrangement uses TRBV6-5 and TRBJ2-7; D unclear. The CDR3 runs 15 residues. V dropped 6 bases and J dropped 3 bases, with 18 bases sitting between them. The germline CDR1 and CDR2 sequences are MNHEY and SVGAGI. The DNA of the CDR3 is TGTGCCAGCAGCCGCACCGGCCTTTACCACTACGAGCAGTACTTC. It yields the protein CASSRTGLYHYEQYF.

This clonotype has a handful of counts. The chain links TRBV5-1 to TRBJ1-2; no clear D. Germline V gives CDR1 SGHRS, CDR2 YFSETQ. The CDR3 has 15 amino acids. V lost 0 bases and J 3 bases, leaving 12 bases between the germline ends. In DNA form, the CDR3 reads TGCGCCAGCAGCTTGGATCACCGAAGCTACTATGGCTACACCTTC. This gives the protein CASSLDHRSYYGYTF.

This clonotype has a count of ten or more. This chain uses TRBV10-3 with TRBJ2-5, with a tentative D call TRBD2 (5 bases). This CDR3 has 13 residues. Trimming stripped 4 bases from V and 3 bases from J, with 9 bases between. Germline CDR1 reads ENHRY; CDR2 reads SYGVKD. Here the CDR3 reads CAISVQAEETQYF. For the CDR3, the DNA is TGTGCCATCAGTGTCCAAGCGGAAGAGACCCAGTACTTC.

Of note for this clonotype: A much larger clone differs from this one at a single base, so this may be a read error. V gene TRBV11-3 combines with J gene TRBJ2-5, with D perhaps matching TRBD2 (6 bases). The CDR3 is made up of 15 amino acids. Germline CDR1 and CDR2: SGHNT and YENEEA. In DNA, the CDR3 is TGTGTCAGCAGCCCGTCGGGACTCCGCGGGGAGACCCAGTACTTC. Translating gives CVSSPSGLRGETQYF.

Only a few counts were recorded for this clonotype. The chain carries TRBV19 and TRBJ2-6, with 10 nucleotides matching TRBD1. Germline lookup yields CDR1 LNHDA and CDR2 SQIVND (reference sequence). The trim removed 5 bases at V and 1 base at J, leaving 5 bases unmatched. The length of the CDR3 is 17 residues. CDR3: CASSLDRGLSGANVLTF. The CDR3 DNA sequence: TGTGCCAGTAGTCTGGACAGGGGGTTATCTGGGGCCAACGTCCTGACTTTC. Drawing the rest from reference TRBV19 and TRBJ2-6, the complete variable domain is DGGITQSPKYLFRKEGQNVTLSCEQNLNHDAMYWYRQDPGQGLRLIYYSQIVNDFQKGDIAEGYSVSREKKESFPLTVTSAQKNPTAFYLCASSLDRGLSGANVLTFGAGSRLTVL.

This clonotype was observed many times. CDR3 DNA: TGCAGTGCAGAGTCCGGGCTTGGCTATAATTCACCCCTCCACTTT. Its translation: CSAESGLGYNSPLHF. The chain links TRBV20-1 to TRBJ1-6; no firm D call. The CDR3 spans 15 residues. V dropped 6 bases and J dropped 3 bases, with 15 bases sitting between them. From germline, CDR1 is DFQATT and CDR2 SNEGSKA (reference sequence).

With regard to this clonotype: A read error may explain this, as a much larger clone is one base away. This chain connects TRBV6-1 to TRBJ2-7; D unclear. From germline, CDR1 is MNHNS and CDR2 SASEGT. This CDR3 region has 12 residues. CDR3 protein: CASSEDSYKQYF. CDR3 nucleotides: TGTGCCAGCAGTGAAGATAGCTACAAGCAGTACTTC.

In this sample, this clonotype turned up a few times. The V and J genes are TRBV11-2 and TRBJ2-5; a possible D gene is TRBD1 (6 bases). The ends were cut back, 4 bases at V and 4 bases at J, with 22 bases in the middle. The germline V gene has CDR1 SGHAT and CDR2 FQNNGV. This CDR3 is 17 amino acids long. CDR3 protein: CASSSIRGRGIPETQYF. Here the CDR3 DNA reads TGTGCCAGCAGCTCCATTAGGGGCAGGGGAATCCCAGAGACCCAGTACTTC.

The chain combines TRBV25-1 with TRBJ2-2; D unresolved. The CDR3 length is 13 residues. Trimming shortened V by 1 base and J by 6 bases, and 6 bases separated the two germline ends. Germline CDR1 is MGHDK and CDR2 is SYGVNS. CDR3 protein: CASSEFWAGELFF. CDR3 nucleotides: TGTGCCAGCAGTGAATTTTGGGCCGGGGAGCTGTTTTTT.

The chain joins TRBV5-4 to TRBJ1-1; 9 nucleotides line up with TRBD1. The trim removed 4 bases at V and 7 bases at J, leaving 8 bases unmatched. CDR1 and CDR2 (germline): SGHNT, YYREEE (reference sequence). This CDR3 comprises 14 residues. The CDR3 DNA reads as TGTGCCAGCAGCCACGACAGGGGGTTAATTGAAGCTTTCTTT. Encoded protein: CASSHDRGLIEAFF.